The rows below give T cell receptor beta chains drawn from one sample of a study of blood T cell repertoires in COVID-19. Assay used: immunoSEQ multiplex PCR; TCRdb lists only in-frame clones, some missing. The sample holds under 350,000 clones, about 90% seen once. Sequenced material: PBMCs or T cells enriched from blood (not recorded which). These receptors were obtained from a woman aged 55 to 70 who had recovered from COVID-19. CDR3s include the opening cysteine and the closing phenylalanine or tryptophan. Each record gives: clone size, D gene, J gene, V gene, CDR3 protein, CDR3 DNA. D genes are given only for firm matches. Clone size is not always given. Where it is, it says once, few, many or a class for expanded clones.

. | . | TRBJ1-1 | TRBV7-9 | CASSPGHSNTEAFF | TGTGCCAGCAGCCCTGGACACTCGAACACTGAAGCTTTCTTT
. | . | TRBJ2-1 | TRBV7-2 | CASSLVEAVAFF | TGTGCCAGCAGCTTAGTAGAGGCCGTAGCGTTCTTC
. | TRBD1 | TRBJ1-2 | TRBV6-5 | CASRGGIGWGYTF | TGTGCCAGCAGAGGGGGCATAGGTTGGGGCTACACCTTC
once | TRBD1 | TRBJ2-5 | TRBV5-4 | CASSQGQGVGETQYF | TGTGCCAGCAGCCAGGGACAGGGGGTGGGAGAGACCCAGTACTTC
. | TRBD1 | TRBJ1-1 | TRBV28 | CASSLSPTGGPNTEAFF | TGTGCCAGCAGTTTATCCCCCACAGGGGGCCCGAACACTGAAGCTTTCTTT
. | . | TRBJ1-1 | TRBV19 | CASMTGNTEAFF | TGTGCCAGTATGACGGGGAACACTGAAGCTTTCTTT
. | TRBD2 | TRBJ2-7 | TRBV7-9 | CASWSGVGYEQYF | TGTGCCAGCTGGAGCGGGGTAGGGTACGAGCAGTACTTC
. | TRBD2 | TRBJ2-5 | TRBV4-2 | CASSQGGGAQETQYF | TGTGCCAGCAGCCAAGGCGGGGGGGCCCAAGAGACCCAGTACTTC
few | . | TRBJ2-1 | TRBV27 | CASSQDSRYYNEQFF | TGTGCCAGCAGTCAGGACTCCCGATACTACAATGAGCAGTTCTTC
. | . | TRBJ1-6 | TRBV30 | CAWSGGSPYNSPLHF | TGTGCCTGGAGTGGTGGGAGTCCCTATAATTCACCCCTCCACTTT
. | TRBD2 | TRBJ2-1 | TRBV30 | CAWRGREAFNEQFF | TGTGCCTGGAGGGGGCGGGAGGCCTTCAATGAGCAGTTCTTC
. | . | TRBJ1-3 | TRBV19 | CASNLDGSSGNTIYF | TGTGCCAGTAACCTCGACGGGAGCTCTGGAAACACCATATATTTT
. | . | TRBJ2-1 | TRBV10-1 | CASRDTPTNEQFF | TGCGCCAGCAGAGACACCCCCACCAATGAGCAGTTCTTC
. | TRBD2 | TRBJ2-7 | TRBV18 | CASSPLTSGMALEQYF | TGTGCCAGCTCACCCCTGACTAGCGGGATGGCTCTGGAGCAGTACTTC
once | TRBD1 | TRBJ1-3 | TRBV28 | CASRTGQSGNTIYF | TGTGCCAGCAGAACGGGACAGAGTGGAAACACCATATATTTT
. | TRBD1 | TRBJ2-2 | TRBV24-1 | CATSAWTGSAGELFF | TGTGCCACCAGTGCCTGGACAGGGTCCGCCGGGGAGCTGTTTTTT
. | TRBD1 | TRBJ2-7 | TRBV5-4 | CASSLGRGSIEQYF | TGTGCCAGCAGCTTGGGCAGGGGGTCTATAGAGCAGTACTTC
. | . | TRBJ1-4 | TRBV27 | CASSSYNEKLFF | TGTGCCAGCAGTTCCTATAATGAAAAACTGTTTTTT
. | TRBD1 | TRBJ1-4 | TRBV28 | CASSLDRGSGANEKLFF | TGTGCCAGCAGTTTAGACAGGGGATCGGGGGCTAATGAAAAACTGTTTTTT
. | TRBD1 | TRBJ2-1 | TRBV11-3 | CASSLDSPGGYNEQFF | TGTGCCAGCAGCTTAGATTCTCCAGGGGGCTACAATGAGCAGTTCTTC
. | TRBD2 | TRBJ2-5 | TRBV3-1/TRBV3-2 | CASSPGLAGGKETQYF | TGTGCCAGCAGCCCCGGACTAGCGGGGGGTAAAGAGACCCAGTACTTC
. | . | TRBJ1-5 | TRBV6-5 | CASRRDRTSNQPQHF | TGTGCCAGCAGGCGAGACAGGACTAGCAATCAGCCCCAGCATTTT
. | . | TRBJ1-2 | TRBV6-5 | CASSSGTPPGYTF | TGTGCCAGCAGTTCCGGGACACCCCCTGGCTACACCTTC
. | TRBD1 | TRBJ1-4 | TRBV18 | CASTNRQGLNEKLFF | TGTGCCAGCACCAACCGACAGGGTCTTAATGAAAAACTGTTTTTT
once | . | TRBJ1-1 | TRBV30 | CAWSALGGTLMNTEAFF | TGTGCCTGGAGTGCTTTGGGGGGAACCCTCATGAACACTGAAGCTTTCTTT
. | TRBD2 | TRBJ2-1 | TRBV11-3 | CASSHRLAGRNEQFF | TGTGCCAGCAGCCATCGACTAGCGGGGAGGAATGAGCAGTTCTTC
few | . | TRBJ2-1 | TRBV6-5 | CASSRSGTLYNEQFF | TGTGCCAGCAGCCGTTCCGGGACACTATACAATGAGCAGTTCTTC
. | TRBD1 | TRBJ1-6 | TRBV27 | CASRGDSKNSPLHF | TGTGCCAGCAGGGGGGACAGCAAAAATTCACCCCTCCACTTT
. | . | TRBJ1-6 | TRBV6-5 | CASSYGPLYNSPLHF | TGTGCCAGCAGTTACGGCCCCCTGTATAATTCACCCCTCCACTTT
. | TRBD1 | TRBJ2-2 | TRBV7-9 | CASSISQGDAGELFF | TGTGCCAGCAGCATCTCACAGGGGGACGCCGGGGAGCTGTTTTTT
once | . | TRBJ1-5 | TRBV4-1 | CASSPAAGNQPQHF | TGCGCCAGCAGCCCTGCCGCGGGCAATCAGCCCCAGCATTTT
few | . | TRBJ1-1 | TRBV30 | CAWEATANTEAFF | TGTGCCTGGGAAGCGACAGCGAACACTGAAGCTTTCTTT
few | . | TRBJ1-2 | TRBV3-1/TRBV3-2 | CASRNSGQDYGYTF | TGTGCCAGCAGAAACAGCGGCCAGGACTATGGCTACACCTTC
. | TRBD1 | TRBJ2-1 | TRBV13 | CASDRGTANNEQFF | TGTGCCAGCGACAGGGGGACCGCGAACAATGAGCAGTTCTTC
. | TRBD2 | TRBJ2-1 | TRBV7-3 | CASSSGGAYNEQFF | TGTGCCAGCAGCTCCGGGGGGGCCTACAATGAGCAGTTCTTC
once | . | TRBJ1-2 | TRBV28 | CASITGKEDYGYTF | TGTGCCAGCATTACAGGGAAGGAGGACTATGGCTACACCTTC
. | . | TRBJ2-3 | TRBV27 | CASSSLDTDTQYF | TGTGCCAGCAGTTCTCTAGACACAGATACGCAGTATTTT
. | . | TRBJ2-7 | TRBV2 | CASNYDISYEQYF | TGTGCCAGCAATTACGACATTTCCTACGAGCAGTACTTC
once | . | TRBJ2-7 | TRBV7-6 | CASSPGTADGIHEQYF | TGTGCCAGCAGCCCCGGGACTGCCGATGGGATCCACGAGCAGTACTTC
. | TRBD1 | TRBJ2-7 | TRBV4-1 | CASSQDPDRVIPYEQYF | TGCGCCAGCAGCCAAGACCCGGACAGGGTTATCCCCTACGAGCAGTACTTC
. | TRBD1 | TRBJ1-5 | TRBV27 | CASRTSGQGNQPQHF | TGTGCCAGCAGGACCAGTGGACAGGGGAATCAGCCCCAGCATTTT
. | . | TRBJ1-5 | TRBV5-1 | CASSPTGLSNQPQHF | TGCGCCAGCAGCCCGACAGGACTTAGCAATCAGCCCCAGCATTTT
. | . | TRBJ2-1 | TRBV5-1 | CASSLGHSSSYNEQFF | TGCGCCAGCAGCTTGGGACACAGCAGCTCCTACAATGAGCAGTTCTTC
. | . | TRBJ1-3 | TRBV10-3 | CAIKLDGSGNTIYF | TGTGCCATCAAGTTAGACGGGTCTGGAAACACCATATATTTT
. | TRBD1 | TRBJ1-1 | TRBV7-9 | CASSLRTGLLERAFF | TGTGCCAGCAGCTTACGGACAGGGCTACTTGAGCGGGCTTTCTTT
. | . | TRBJ2-2 | TRBV9 | CASTGGTGELFF | TGTGCCAGCACCGGGGGCACCGGGGAGCTGTTTTTT
. | TRBD1 | TRBJ2-1 | TRBV7-8 | CASSLNSPTRGKANEQFF | TGTGCCAGCAGCTTAAATTCTCCGACCAGGGGGAAGGCGAATGAGCAGTTCTTC
few | . | TRBJ2-7 | TRBV21-1 | CASSKGLAETDEQYF | TGTGCCAGCAGCAAAGGACTAGCCGAGACGGACGAGCAGTACTTC
. | TRBD1 | TRBJ1-1 | TRBV18 | CASSQGAITEAFF | TGTGCCAGCTCACAGGGGGCGATAACTGAAGCTTTCTTT
. | . | TRBJ2-7 | TRBV5-4 | CASSLAGTSYEQYF | TGTGCCAGCAGCTTGGCAGGGACATCCTACGAGCAGTACTTC
. | . | TRBJ2-1 | TRBV30 | CAWSVLSYNEQFF | TGTGCCTGGAGTGTACTTTCCTACAATGAGCAGTTCTTC
. | . | TRBJ2-2 | TRBV2 | CASSAQGNTGELFF | TGTGCCAGCAGTGCACAGGGAAACACCGGGGAGCTGTTTTTT
. | TRBD1 | TRBJ2-7 | TRBV7-9 | CASSLNRGYEQYF | TGTGCCAGCAGCTTAAACAGGGGCTACGAGCAGTACTTC
. | TRBD1 | TRBJ1-5 | TRBV19 | CASTTMGTVSNQPQHF | TGTGCCAGTACCACAATGGGGACAGTAAGCAATCAGCCCCAGCATTTT
. | . | TRBJ1-1 | TRBV27 | CASSPRHLNTEAFF | TGTGCCAGCAGTCCCCGACACTTGAACACTGAAGCTTTCTTT
. | . | TRBJ2-7 | TRBV2 | CASMFVRANEQYF | TGTGCCAGCATGTTCGTCAGGGCTAACGAGCAGTACTTC
once | TRBD1 | TRBJ1-5 | TRBV12-3/TRBV12-4 | CASRGQGGQPQHF | TGTGCCAGCAGGGGACAGGGAGGTCAGCCCCAGCATTTT
. | . | TRBJ1-4 | TRBV28 | CASSLAGEKLFF | TGTGCCAGCAGTTTAGCGGGGGAAAAACTGTTTTTT
few | TRBD1 | TRBJ1-1 | TRBV11-2 | CASSLERGTGEAFF | TGTGCCAGCAGCTTAGAAAGGGGGACAGGCGAAGCTTTCTTT
. | . | TRBJ2-1 | TRBV5-4 | CASSLRLGDNEQFF | TGTGCCAGCAGCTTACGACTAGGTGACAATGAGCAGTTCTTC